Given below is one T cell receptor (beta chain) in context. This CDR3 spans 14 amino acids. Germline V gene data show CDR1 as SGDLS and CDR2 as YYNGEE. J lost 8 bases, V lost 4 bases, and 11 bases had no gene match. This sample is drawn from a study of blood T cell repertoires in COVID-19. Study as a whole: Both acute and convalescent COVID-19 samples were obtained from the United States, Italy and Spain. In each case, the material was cDNA or gDNA derived from T cells, B-cell-depleted T cells, or PBMCs.

Authors' methods: Using reference gene primer amplification, nucleated cell counts were estimated. The method was immunoSEQ multiplex PCR; TCRdb's version includes in-frame clones alone and lacks a portion of them. V, J and clone size derive from that table, while D and trimming were established from the DNA sequence. The data hold under 300,000 clones, with about four fifths observed a single time. The sequence was obtained from a woman aged 18 to 35 with acute or convalescent COVID-19. The J gene is TRBJ1-2, the V gene TRBV9; 7 nucleotides agree with TRBD1. Sequenced material: peripheral blood. CDR3 in amino acids: CASSSRTGPGGYTF. The CDR3 bases are TGTGCCAGCAGCTCCAGGACAGGCCCTGGAGGCTACACCTTC.